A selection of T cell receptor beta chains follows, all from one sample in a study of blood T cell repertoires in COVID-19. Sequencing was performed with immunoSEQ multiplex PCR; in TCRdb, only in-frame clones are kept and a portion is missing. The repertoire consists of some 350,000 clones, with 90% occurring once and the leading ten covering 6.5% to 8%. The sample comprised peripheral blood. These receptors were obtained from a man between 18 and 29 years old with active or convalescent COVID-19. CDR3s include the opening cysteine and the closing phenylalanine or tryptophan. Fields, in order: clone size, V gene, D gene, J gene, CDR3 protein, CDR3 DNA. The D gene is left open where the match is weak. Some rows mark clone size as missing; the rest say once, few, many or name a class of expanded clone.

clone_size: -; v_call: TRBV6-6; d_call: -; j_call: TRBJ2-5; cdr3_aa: CASHTGTETQYF; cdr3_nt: TGTGCCAGCCATACAGGGACGGAGACCCAGTACTTC
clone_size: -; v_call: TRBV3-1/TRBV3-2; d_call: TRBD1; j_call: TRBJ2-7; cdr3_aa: CASSLWDRTYEQYF; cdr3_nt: TGTGCCAGCAGCCTGTGGGACAGAACCTACGAGCAGTACTTC
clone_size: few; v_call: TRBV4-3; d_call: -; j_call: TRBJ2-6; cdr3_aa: CASSLRTAGANVLTF; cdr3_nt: TGCGCCAGCAGCCTCAGGACAGCTGGGGCCAACGTGCTGACTTTC
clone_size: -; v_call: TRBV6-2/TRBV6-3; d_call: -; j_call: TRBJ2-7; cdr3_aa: CASSRPPSGYEQYF; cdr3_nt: TGTGCCAGCAGTCGTCCCCCCTCCGGGTACGAGCAGTACTTC
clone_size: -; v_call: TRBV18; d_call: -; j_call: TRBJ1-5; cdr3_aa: CASSPKLVSNQPQHF; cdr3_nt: TGTGCCAGCTCACCAAAGTTAGTAAGCAATCAGCCCCAGCATTTT
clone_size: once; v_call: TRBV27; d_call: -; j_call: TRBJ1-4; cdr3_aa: CASSRQGYPTNEKLFF; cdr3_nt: TGTGCCAGCAGTCGGCAGGGCTATCCAACTAATGAAAAACTGTTTTTT
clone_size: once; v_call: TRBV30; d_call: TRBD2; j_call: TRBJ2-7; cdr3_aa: CAWSDRGGYEQYF; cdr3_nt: TGTGCCTGGAGTGACCGGGGGGGTTACGAGCAGTACTTC
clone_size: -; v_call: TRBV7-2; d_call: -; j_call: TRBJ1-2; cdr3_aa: CASSLGGRVSSGYTF; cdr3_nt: TGTGCCAGCAGCTTGGGGGGTAGAGTGTCGAGTGGCTACACCTTC
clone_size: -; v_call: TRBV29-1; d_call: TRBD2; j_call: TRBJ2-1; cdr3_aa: CSYSPSGLSYNEQFF; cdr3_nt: TGCAGCTATTCACCTAGCGGGCTCTCCTACAATGAGCAGTTCTTC
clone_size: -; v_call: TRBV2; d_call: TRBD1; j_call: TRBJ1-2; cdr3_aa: CASVLQGVAYGYTF; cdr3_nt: TGTGCCAGCGTCCTACAGGGGGTGGCCTATGGCTACACCTTC
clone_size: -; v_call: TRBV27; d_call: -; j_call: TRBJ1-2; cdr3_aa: CASSLGGTFAYGYTF; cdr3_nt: TGTGCCAGCAGTCTCGGAGGGACTTTCGCCTATGGCTACACCTTC